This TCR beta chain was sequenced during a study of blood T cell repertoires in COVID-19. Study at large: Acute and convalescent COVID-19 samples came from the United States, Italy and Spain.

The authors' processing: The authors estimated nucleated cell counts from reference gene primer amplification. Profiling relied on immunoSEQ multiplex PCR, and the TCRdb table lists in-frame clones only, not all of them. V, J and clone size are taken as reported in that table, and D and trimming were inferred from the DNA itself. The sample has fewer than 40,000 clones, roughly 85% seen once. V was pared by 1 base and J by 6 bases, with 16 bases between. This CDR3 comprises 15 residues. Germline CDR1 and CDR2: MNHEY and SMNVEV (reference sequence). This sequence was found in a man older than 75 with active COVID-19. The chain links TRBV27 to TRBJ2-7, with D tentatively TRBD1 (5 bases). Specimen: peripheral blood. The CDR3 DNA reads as TGTGCCAGCAGTTTATGGGCAGGGCCTAGGGGCGAGCAGTACTTC. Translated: CASSLWAGPRGEQYF.